One and the same sample provided the 23 T cell receptor beta chains below, sequenced in a study of cytomegalovirus exposure and HLA in healthy donors. Using immunoSEQ multiplex PCR, the repertoire was profiled, and TCRdb retains in-frame clones only, with some absent. The sample lists 300,000 to 450,000 clones, roughly 89% seen once, with 0.83% in the top ten. The sequenced material came from PBMCs. The source of these receptors is a woman aged 18-35 years in good health and CMV-seronegative.

This sequence joins TRBV2 and TRBJ2-1; 7 nucleotides match TRBD1. This CDR3 is 12 amino acids long. CDR1 and CDR2 (germline): SNHLY, FYNNEI. Trimming removed 1 base from V and 13 bases from J; junction bases left unmatched: 4. The CDR3 loop reads CASSEDRGFQFF. The DNA of the CDR3 is TGTGCCAGCAGTGAAGACAGGGGTTTCCAGTTCTTC.

This chain connects TRBV5-6 to TRBJ2-1; 10 bases line up with TRBD1. Germline V gene data show CDR1 as SGHDT and CDR2 as YYEEEE. The length of the CDR3 is 14 residues. V gave up 4 bases and J gave up 6 bases; unmatched junction bases: 4. The DNA for the CDR3 is TGTGCCAGCAGCCTGGGACAGGGGCCCAATGAGCAGTTCTTC. It yields the protein CASSLGQGPNEQFF.

The J gene is TRBJ2-7, the V gene TRBV30; D uncertain. Per the germline V gene, CDR1 is GTSNPN and CDR2 is SVGIG (reference sequence). CDR3 length: 12 residues. In nucleotides, the CDR3 is TGTGCAGGCGGCACCAGCTCCTACGAGCAGTACTTC. Protein: CAGGTSSYEQYF.

The CDR3 DNA is TGTGCCAGTAGTACGGGAACCCTTGGCTACACCTTC. This translates into CASSTGTLGYTF. The genes are TRBV19 and TRBJ1-2; no clear D. The CDR3 loop spans 12 amino acids. CDR1 and CDR2 (germline): LNHDA, SQIVND (reference sequence). Trimming removed 4 bases from V and 7 bases from J, with 10 bases in between.

The rearrangement links TRBV4-1 to TRBJ1-2; 9 bases agree with TRBD1. Germline V gives CDR1 MGHRA, CDR2 YSYEKL. This CDR3 has 15 amino acids. V was clipped by 3 bases and J by 4 bases; unmatched bases: 6. In DNA, the CDR3 is TGCGCCAGCAGCCATCCCGGACAGGGGATCTATGGCTACACCTTC. This gives the protein CASSHPGQGIYGYTF.

The chain links TRBV6-1 to TRBJ1-4, with 8 bases that match TRBD1. V shed 5 bases and J 7 bases; nucleotides not matched to a gene: 9. The CDR3 contains 15 residues. Germline V gene sequence: CDR1 MNHNS, CDR2 SASEGT. CDR3 sequence (DNA): TGTGCCAGCAGTCGTACGGACAGGGACGGTGAAAAACTGTTTTTT. As protein: CASSRTDRDGEKLFF.

The chain joins TRBV6-5 to TRBJ1-5; maybe TRBD1 (5 bases). The CDR3 has 14 amino acids. Germline V CDR1 and CDR2: MNHEY, SVGAGI. Trimming shortened V by 7 bases and J by 1 base, and 11 bases separated the two germline ends. In DNA, the CDR3 is TGTGCCAGCAACCTAAGGGGAAGCAATCAGCCCCAGCATTTT. Translation gives CASNLRGSNQPQHF.

The chain links TRBV15 to TRBJ1-2; 8 nucleotides line up with TRBD1. J gave up 5 bases and V 2 bases, and 16 bases lay outside the gene matches. The CDR3 totals 18 residues. CDR1 is LNHNV, CDR2 YYDKDF, per germline (reference sequence). This chain's CDR3 is CATSRNSGTGPSGYGYTF. The CDR3 DNA follows: TGTGCCACCAGCAGAAACTCCGGGACAGGCCCCTCTGGTTATGGCTACACCTTC.

J is TRBJ1-5 and V is TRBV27; D is uncertain. V was cut by 5 bases and J by 5 bases, with 16 bases left in between. CDR1 and CDR2 from the germline V gene are MNHEY and SMNVEV (reference sequence). This CDR3 region has 15 residues. The CDR3 protein is CASSKLSTSDQPQHF. DNA for the CDR3: TGTGCCAGCAGTAAACTGTCAACCTCCGATCAGCCCCAGCATTTT.

V and J are TRBV15 and TRBJ2-3, with 8 bases that match TRBD1. The CDR3 totals 16 residues. Trimming took 0 bases from V and 5 from J; bases not matched to a gene: 7. CDR1 is LNHNV, CDR2 YYDKDF, per germline (reference sequence). CDR3 sequence: CATSRDFQGAGDTQYF. DNA for the CDR3: TGTGCCACCAGCAGAGATTTCCAGGGGGCGGGAGATACGCAGTATTTT. Looking up the rest from reference TRBV15 and TRBJ2-3 gives the full variable domain: DAMVIQNPRYQVTQFGKPVTLSCSQTLNHNVMYWYQQKSSQAPKLLFHYYDKDFNNEADTPDNFQSRRPNTSFCFLDIRSPGLGDTAMYLCATSRDFQGAGDTQYFGPGTRLTVL.

As for this clone: One junction end does not reproduce the germline sequence, and a read error may be involved. The chain couples TRBV30 to TRBJ1-6; 10 bases match TRBD1. Per germline, CDR1 GTSNPN and CDR2 SVGIG (reference sequence). The CDR3 has 13 residues. CDR3 sequence (DNA): TGTGCCTGGGCGGGACAGGGGAATTCACCCCTCTACTTT. Encoded protein: CAWAGQGNSPLYF.

The J gene is TRBJ1-3, the V gene TRBV30, with TRBD1 matching over 8 bases. From germline, CDR1 is GTSNPN and CDR2 SVGIG (reference sequence). The CDR3 extends over 16 amino acids. V trimming: 0 bases; J trimming: 4 bases; junction bases outside the gene matches: 8. The CDR3 DNA sequence: TGTGCCTGGAGTGTGATGACAGGGGTCGGGGGAAACACCATATATTTT. Translation: CAWSVMTGVGGNTIYF. Complete variable domain (other parts from reference TRBV30 and TRBJ1-3): SQTIHQWPATLVQPVGSPLSLECTVEGTSNPNLYWYRQAAGRGLQLLFYSVGIGQISSEVPQNLSASRPQDRQFILSSKKLLLSDSGFYLCAWSVMTGVGGNTIYFGEGSWLTVV.

This clone was observed many times. This chain links TRBV13 with TRBJ1-3; unclear D gene. V lost 5 bases and J lost 0, with 23 bases in between. Germline V lookup: CDR1 PRHDT, CDR2 FYEKMQ (reference sequence). The CDR3 consists of 19 residues. The CDR3 region is CASSPMVSNVPLSGNTIYF. In DNA, the CDR3 is TGTGCCAGCAGCCCTATGGTATCCAATGTACCCCTCTCTGGAAACACCATATATTTT.

This clone was recorded only once. The chain combines TRBV28 with TRBJ2-7; the match to TRBD1 covers 7 bases. Germline CDR1 and CDR2: MDHEN and SYDVKM. After removal of 5 bases from V and 3 bases from J, the junction contained 10 bases not matched to a gene. The CDR3 length is 15 residues. The chain's CDR3 is CASSPPDREIYEQYF. For the CDR3, the DNA is TGTGCCAGCAGTCCCCCAGACAGGGAAATCTACGAGCAGTACTTC.

This clone was detected many times. Different DNA sequences within this sample yield the same CDR3. The chain recombines TRBV6-5 with TRBJ2-7; 7 positions agree with TRBD2. In germline, CDR1 is MNHEY, CDR2 SVGAGI. This CDR3 spans 14 amino acids. V gave up 0 bases and J gave up 6 bases; unmatched junction bases: 5. The CDR3 region is CASSYSGTIGEQYF. The CDR3 bases are TGTGCCAGCAGTTACTCCGGGACTATCGGCGAGCAGTACTTC.

V and J are TRBV30 and TRBJ1-2; 8 bases are a match to TRBD1. The CDR3 runs to 15 residues. Germline V lookup: CDR1 GTSNPN, CDR2 SVGIG (reference sequence). J gave up 4 bases and V 0 bases, and 7 bases lay outside the gene matches. CDR3 DNA sequence: TGTGCCTGGAGTGTTGGGACAGGCGTTATCTATGGCTACACCTTC. It encodes CAWSVGTGVIYGYTF.

The rearrangement joins TRBV5-1 to TRBJ1-2; D uncertain. Between the trimmed V and J ends, which lost 2 bases and 4 bases, there was a span of 9 bases. The CDR3 has 13 amino acids. Germline V gene lookup returns CDR1 SGHRS and CDR2 YFSETQ. The chain's CDR3 is CASSLEALYGYTF. For the CDR3, the DNA is TGCGCCAGCAGCTTAGAGGCCCTCTATGGCTACACCTTC. Supplemented by reference TRBV5-1 and TRBJ1-2, the full variable domain reads KAGVTQTPRYLIKTRGQQVTLSCSPISGHRSVSWYQQTPGQGLQFLFEYFSETQRNKGNFPGRFSGRQFSNSRSEMNVSTLELGDSALYLCASSLEALYGYTFGSGTRLTVV.

The chain combines TRBV18 with TRBJ2-7; TRBD2 matches 8 bases. The germline CDR1 and CDR2 sequences are KGHSH and LQKENI. The CDR3 spans 13 residues. V lost 8 bases and J lost 3; bases outside the gene matches: 6. The CDR3 coding sequence is TGTGCCAGCCGGGGGGGCTCCTACTACGAGCAGTACTTC. As protein: CASRGGSYYEQYF.

This clone was counted ten times or more. The V call is TRBV25-1, the J call TRBJ1-4; D is uncertain. V was cut by 3 bases and J by 16 bases, with 15 bases left in between. Germline CDR1 is MGHDK and CDR2 is SYGVNS. This CDR3 spans 12 amino acids. The CDR3 nucleotides are TGTGCCAGCAGTGATGACACAAACAAAGGGTTTTTT. It encodes CASSDDTNKGFF.

The CDR3 sequence: CASSEMQGWSESNQPQHF. In nucleotides, the CDR3 is TGTGCCAGCAGTGAAATGCAGGGGTGGTCAGAAAGCAATCAGCCCCAGCATTTT. V and J are TRBV2 and TRBJ1-5, with a tentative D call TRBD1 (6 bases). The CDR3 sequence is 18 residues long. Germline CDR1 SNHLY, CDR2 FYNNEI. Trimming cost V 2 bases and J 1 base, with 18 bases left between them.

The gene calls are TRBV11-2 and TRBJ2-1; 10 nucleotides agree with TRBD2. The CDR3 is 14 residues long. From germline, CDR1 is SGHAT and CDR2 FQNNGV. Germline trimming cut 5 bases from V and 10 bases from J; bases unmatched to any gene: 8. This chain's CDR3 is CASSVSRAGGEQFF. Written as DNA, the CDR3 is TGTGCCAGCAGCGTAAGTCGAGCGGGGGGGGAGCAGTTCTTC.

The chain employs TRBV9 and TRBJ2-7, with 10 bases identical to TRBD1. Germline CDR1 and CDR2: SGDLS and YYNGEE. The CDR3 length is 15 residues. After removal of 3 bases from V and 9 bases from J, the junction contained 12 bases not matched to a gene. The CDR3 loop reads CASSAGDRGLWVQYF. CDR3 nucleotides: TGTGCCAGCAGCGCAGGCGACAGGGGGCTTTGGGTGCAGTACTTC.

The chain joins TRBV9 to TRBJ2-1; weak D call: TRBD2 (5 bases). The ends were cut back, 6 bases at V and 4 bases at J, with 11 bases in the middle. Germline CDR1 SGDLS, CDR2 YYNGEE. The CDR3 extends over 13 amino acids. The CDR3: CASTRSGYNEQFF. As DNA, the CDR3 is TGTGCCAGCACCAGGAGCGGATACAATGAGCAGTTCTTC. Full variable domain (remainder filled in from reference TRBV9 and TRBJ2-1): DSGVTQTPKHLITATGQRVTLRCSPRSGDLSVYWYQQSLDQGLQFLIQYYNGEERAKGNILERFSAQQFPDLHSELNLSSLELGDSALYFCASTRSGYNEQFFGPGTRLTVL.